This T cell receptor beta chain was sequenced in a study of T cell clonotyping in hematopoietic cell transplantation. Study-wide results and limits: Few recipient clonotypes overlapped donors; over 95% were de novo at given depth. Pathologically expanded recipient clonotypes increased progressively from day 30 to day 180 as diversity fell.

Note on this clone: Its matching antigen is unknown.

The table came from immunoSEQ multiplex PCR; TCRdb's copy has only in-frame clones and leaves some out. The profile shows more than 7,500 clones, approximately 80% of them singletons. The CDR3 runs 12 residues. V was clipped by 9 bases and J by 1 base, with 10 bases between them. Germline-derived CDR1 and CDR2 are MDHEN and SYDVKM. Sequenced here: peripheral blood mononuclear cells, sampled 180 days after allogeneic stem cell transplant. The gene calls are TRBV28 and TRBJ2-7; D gene uncertain. The clonotype comes from a female patient aged 50-60 years who had an allogeneic stem cell transplant from an unrelated donor, so the T cells may come from the graft donor. Some clones in this sample may be carry-over from other donors' samples. The CDR3, as DNA: TGTGCCAGTCGAAAAACTTCCTACGAGCAGTACTTC. Its translation: CASRKTSYEQYF. Using reference TRBV28 and TRBJ2-7 for the parts outside the CDR3, the full variable domain is DVKVTQSSRYLVKRTGEKVFLECVQDMDHENMFWYRQDPGLGLRLIYFSYDVKMKEKGDIPEGYSVSREKKERFSLILESASTNQTSMYLCASRKTSYEQYFGPGTRLTVT.